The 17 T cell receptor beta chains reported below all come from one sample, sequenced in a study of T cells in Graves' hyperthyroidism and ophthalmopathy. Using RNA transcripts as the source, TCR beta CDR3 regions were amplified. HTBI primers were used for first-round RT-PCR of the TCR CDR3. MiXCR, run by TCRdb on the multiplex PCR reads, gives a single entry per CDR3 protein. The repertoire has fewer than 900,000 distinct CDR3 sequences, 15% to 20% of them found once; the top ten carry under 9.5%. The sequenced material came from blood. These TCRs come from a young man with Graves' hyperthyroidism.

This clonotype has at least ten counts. CDR3 DNA: TGTGCCAGCAAGTACGGACAGGGCGATAATGGCTACACCTTC. The encoded protein is CASKYGQGDNGYTF. The rearrangement uses TRBV2 and TRBJ1-2; TRBD1 matches at 8 bases. The V gene's germline CDR1 is SNHLY and CDR2 FYNNEI. V gave up 7 bases and J gave up 6 bases; unmatched junction bases: 10. The CDR3 contains 14 residues.

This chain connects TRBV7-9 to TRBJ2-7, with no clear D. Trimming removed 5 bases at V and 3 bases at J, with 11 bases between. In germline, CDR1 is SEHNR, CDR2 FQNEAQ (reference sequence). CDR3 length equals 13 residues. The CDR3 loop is CASSPGINYEQYF. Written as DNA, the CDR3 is TGTGCCAGCAGCCCCGGAATAAACTACGAGCAGTACTTC.

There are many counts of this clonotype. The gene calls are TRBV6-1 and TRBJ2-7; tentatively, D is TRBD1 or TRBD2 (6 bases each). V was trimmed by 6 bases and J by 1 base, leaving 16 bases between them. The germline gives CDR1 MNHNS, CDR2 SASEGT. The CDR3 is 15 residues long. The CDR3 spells CASSHLGGGSYEQYF. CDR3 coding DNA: TGTGCCAGCAGCCATCTAGGGGGAGGATCCTACGAGCAGTACTTC.

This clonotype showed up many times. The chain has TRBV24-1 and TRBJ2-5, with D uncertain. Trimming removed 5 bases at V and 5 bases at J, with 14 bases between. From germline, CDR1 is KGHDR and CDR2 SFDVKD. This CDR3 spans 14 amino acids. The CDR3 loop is CATSGSTVGETQYF. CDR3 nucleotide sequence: TGTGCCACCAGTGGATCTACAGTCGGTGAGACCCAGTACTTC.

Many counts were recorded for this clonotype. The CDR3: CASRVDRYNEQYF. DNA of the CDR3: TGTGCCAGCAGAGTCGACAGGTATAACGAGCAGTACTTC. The rearrangement joins TRBV27 to TRBJ2-7; TRBD1 might be the D (6 bases). Germline values: CDR1 MNHEY, CDR2 SMNVEV (reference sequence). The CDR3 contains 13 residues. V dropped 6 bases and J dropped 5 bases, with 14 bases sitting between them.

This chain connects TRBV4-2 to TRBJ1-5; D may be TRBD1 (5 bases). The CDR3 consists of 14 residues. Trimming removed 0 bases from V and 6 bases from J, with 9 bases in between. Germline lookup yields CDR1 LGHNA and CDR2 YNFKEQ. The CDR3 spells CASSQERGPQPQHF. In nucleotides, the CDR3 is TGTGCCAGCAGCCAAGAGAGGGGTCCTCAGCCCCAGCATTTT.

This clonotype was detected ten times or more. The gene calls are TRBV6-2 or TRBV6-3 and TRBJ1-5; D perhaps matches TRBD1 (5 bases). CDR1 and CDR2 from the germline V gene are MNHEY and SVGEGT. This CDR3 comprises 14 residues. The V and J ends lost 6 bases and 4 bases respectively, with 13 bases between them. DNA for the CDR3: TGTGCCAGCAGGGGACCCTTGGGTAATCAGCCCCAGCATTTT. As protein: CASRGPLGNQPQHF.

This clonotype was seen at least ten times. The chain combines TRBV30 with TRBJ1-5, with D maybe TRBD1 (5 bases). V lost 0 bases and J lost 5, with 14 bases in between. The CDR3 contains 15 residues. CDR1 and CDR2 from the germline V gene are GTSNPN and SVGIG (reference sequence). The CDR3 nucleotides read TGTGCCTGGAGTGTAGGGACCACTTTTGATCAGCCCCAGCATTTT. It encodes CAWSVGTTFDQPQHF.

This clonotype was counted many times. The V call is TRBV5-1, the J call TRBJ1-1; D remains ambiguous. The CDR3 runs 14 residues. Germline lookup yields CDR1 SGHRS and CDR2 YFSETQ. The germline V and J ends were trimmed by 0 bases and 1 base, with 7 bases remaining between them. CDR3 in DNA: TGCGCCAGCAGCTTGGCCCGGCGGAACACTGAAGCTTTCTTT. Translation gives CASSLARRNTEAFF.

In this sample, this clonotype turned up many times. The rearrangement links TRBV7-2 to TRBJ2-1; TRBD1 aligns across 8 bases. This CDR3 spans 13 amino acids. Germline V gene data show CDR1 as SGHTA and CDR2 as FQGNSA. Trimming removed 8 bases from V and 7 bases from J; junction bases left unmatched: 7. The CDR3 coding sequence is TGTGCCAGCGGACAGGGCTGGACGAATGAGCAGTTCTTC. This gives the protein CASGQGWTNEQFF.

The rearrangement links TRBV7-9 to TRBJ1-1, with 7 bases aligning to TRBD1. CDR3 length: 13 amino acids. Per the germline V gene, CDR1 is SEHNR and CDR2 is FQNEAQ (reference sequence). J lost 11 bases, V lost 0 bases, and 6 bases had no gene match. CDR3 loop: CASSLADRVRAFF. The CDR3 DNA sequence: TGTGCCAGCAGCTTAGCAGACAGGGTACGGGCTTTCTTT.

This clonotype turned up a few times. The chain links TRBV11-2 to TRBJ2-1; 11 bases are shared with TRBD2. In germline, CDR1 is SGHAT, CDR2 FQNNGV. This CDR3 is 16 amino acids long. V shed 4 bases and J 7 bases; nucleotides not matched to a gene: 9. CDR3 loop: CASSSLSGRAENEQFF. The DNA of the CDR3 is TGTGCCAGCAGCTCCCTTAGCGGGAGGGCCGAAAATGAGCAGTTCTTC.

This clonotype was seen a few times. CDR3 bases: TGCAGCCCTGGGGGGGCGGGCACAGATACGCAGTATTTT. Translated: CSPGGAGTDTQYF. V and J are TRBV20-1 and TRBJ2-3; maybe TRBD2 (7 bases). Germline lookup yields CDR1 DFQATT and CDR2 SNEGSKA (reference sequence). The CDR3 has 13 residues.

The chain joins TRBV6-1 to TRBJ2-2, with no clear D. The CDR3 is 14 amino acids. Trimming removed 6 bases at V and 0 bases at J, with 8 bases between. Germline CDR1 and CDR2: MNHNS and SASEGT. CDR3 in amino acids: CASRTASNTGELFF. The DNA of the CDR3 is TGTGCCAGCAGGACTGCCTCGAACACCGGGGAGCTGTTTTTT.

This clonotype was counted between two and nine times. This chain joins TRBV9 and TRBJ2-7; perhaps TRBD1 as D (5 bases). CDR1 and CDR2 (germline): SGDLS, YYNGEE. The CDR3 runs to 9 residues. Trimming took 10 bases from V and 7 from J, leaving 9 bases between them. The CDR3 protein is CAQTGEQYF. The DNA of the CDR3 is TGTGCCCAAACAGGTGAGCAGTACTTC. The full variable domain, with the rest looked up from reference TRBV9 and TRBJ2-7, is DSGVTQTPKHLITATGQRVTLRCSPRSGDLSVYWYQQSLDQGLQFLIQYYNGEERAKGNILERFSAQQFPDLHSELNLSSLELGDSALYFCAQTGEQYFGPGTRLTVT.

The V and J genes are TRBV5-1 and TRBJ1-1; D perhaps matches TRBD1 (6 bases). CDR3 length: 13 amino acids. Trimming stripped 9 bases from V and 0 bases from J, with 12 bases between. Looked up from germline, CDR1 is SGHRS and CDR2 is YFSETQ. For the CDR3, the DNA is TGCGCCACCGCCGGGGGCATGAACACTGAAGCTTTCTTT. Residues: CATAGGMNTEAFF.

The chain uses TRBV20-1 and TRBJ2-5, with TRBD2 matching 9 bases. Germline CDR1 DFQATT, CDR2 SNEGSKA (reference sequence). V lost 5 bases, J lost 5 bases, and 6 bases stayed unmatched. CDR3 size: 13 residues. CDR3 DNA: TGCAGTGCTCTAGCGGGGAAGGTGGAGACCCAGTACTTC. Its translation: CSALAGKVETQYF.